This T cell receptor beta chain was identified in a study of T cell repertoires in cytomegalovirus infection. Whole-study context: As its CMV epitopes, the study selected recently identified HLA-C-restricted and well-studied HLA-B-restricted targets. Findings and limits, study-wide: HLA-C-restricted CMV clonotypes gave the most frequent clonotype in two of eight donors. Cumulative public TCR beta family frequency identified CMV carriers with the relevant HLA.

At least ten counts were recorded for this clonotype. Antigen specificity is unknown. Germline trimming cut 6 bases from V and 3 bases from J; bases unmatched to any gene: 7. This CDR3 comprises 15 residues. From the reads, TCRdb called clonotypes with MiXCR, one entry per CDR3 protein. The sample has 90,000 to 110,000 distinct CDR3 sequences; about 30% are singletons. This specimen consisted of CD8+ T cells from cultured PBMCs, obtained from culture after CMV antigen stimulation. This receptor was taken from a human donor in good health (CMV status not recorded). Some clones in this sample may be carry-over from other donors' samples. The V and J genes are TRBV12-3 or TRBV12-4 and TRBJ1-1, with 10 bases fitting TRBD1. The CDR3: CASSNPGQGYTEAFF. The CDR3, as DNA: TGTGCCAGCAGCAACCCGGGACAGGGGTACACTGAAGCTTTCTTT.